These 22 T cell receptor beta chains originate from one sample sequenced in a study of OX40 agonist ivuxolimab in advanced cancers. The data were produced by immunoSEQ multiplex PCR, yet TCRdb's version contains in-frame clones alone and is incomplete. Here the sample spans approximately 56,000 clones, over 80% being singletons. The sequencing here drew on CD4+ or CD8+ T cells sorted from blood, taken in a trial of the OX40 agonist ivuxolimab. These receptor sequences come from an adult with an advanced solid tumor such as melanoma, head and neck, liver or kidney cancer.

The rearrangement joins TRBV7-2 to TRBJ2-3; either TRBD1 or TRBD2 may supply D (5 bases each). Deletions cut 6 bases from V and 15 bases from J, with 19 bases between. CDR3 length: 12 amino acids. Looked up from germline, CDR1 is SGHTA and CDR2 is FQGNSA. CDR3 loop: CASRASGPILYF. CDR3 in DNA: TGTGCCAGCAGGGCGTCGGGGCCCATTCTTTATTTT.

Concerning this clone: At one of its ends the junction is not consistent with the germline gene, which may arise from a read error. The rearrangement links TRBV18 to TRBJ1-5, with D unclear. Per the germline V gene, CDR1 is KGHSH and CDR2 is LQKENI. This CDR3 contains 12 residues. This chain's CDR3 is CASSPTGQPQHF. DNA of the CDR3: TGTGCCAGTTCACCGACGGGCCAGCCCCAGCATTTT.

This clone showed up just a few times. This chain links TRBV28 with TRBJ2-1; TRBD1 matches 7 bases. Germline V gene data show CDR1 as MDHEN and CDR2 as SYDVKM. Germline trimming cut 6 bases from V and 5 bases from J; bases unmatched to any gene: 13. CDR3 length equals 16 residues. CDR3 sequence reads: CASRLETGRSNNEQFF. The CDR3 nucleotides read TGTGCCAGCAGGCTCGAGACAGGGCGTTCAAACAATGAGCAGTTCTTC. The full variable domain, its missing parts supplied by reference TRBV28 and TRBJ2-1, is DVKVTQSSRYLVKRTGEKVFLECVQDMDHENMFWYRQDPGLGLRLIYFSYDVKMKEKGDIPEGYSVSREKKERFSLILESASTNQTSMYLCASRLETGRSNNEQFFGPGTRLTVL.

The chain's CDR3 is CAWSLARTSGRLGDEQFF. Written as DNA, the CDR3 is TGTGCCTGGAGTCTTGCTCGGACTAGCGGGAGGTTGGGAGATGAGCAGTTCTTC. This chain links TRBV30 with TRBJ2-1, with 14 bases identical to TRBD2. V trimming: 2 bases; J trimming: 8 bases; junction bases outside the gene matches: 14. CDR1 is GTSNPN and CDR2 is SVGIG in the germline V gene (reference sequence). The CDR3 runs 18 residues.

This chain links TRBV21-1 with TRBJ2-4; the table gives TRBD2 as D, unverified against the DNA. TRBV21-1 is a recognized pseudogene. This CDR3 contains 16 residues. This chain's CDR3 is CASPLAGGPAKNIQYF. The CDR3 region has the DNA TGTGCCAGCCCCCTAGCGGGAGGACCAGCCAAAAACATTCAGTACTTC.

This clone has more than one count but fewer than ten. The J gene is TRBJ1-1, the V gene TRBV7-2; D gene unclear. Trimming took 0 bases from V and 7 from J, leaving 9 bases between them. Germline lookup yields CDR1 SGHTA and CDR2 FQGNSA. This CDR3 region has 13 residues. CDR3 nucleotides: TGTGCCAGCAGCTTAGCGCGCGGAGTTGAAGCTTTCTTT. It translates to CASSLARGVEAFF.

This chain links TRBV18 with TRBJ2-5; no definite D call. The length of the CDR3 is 14 residues. Germline V gene data show CDR1 as KGHSH and CDR2 as LQKENI. Trimming shortened V by 0 bases and J by 5 bases, and 10 bases separated the two germline ends. In DNA form, the CDR3 reads TGTGCCAGCTCACCACCGGGGATGGCGGAGACCCAGTACTTC. Its translation is CASSPPGMAETQYF.

The V gene is TRBV20-1, the J gene TRBJ1-2; D is unclear. CDR3 length equals 10 residues. Germline loops: CDR1 DFQATT, CDR2 SNEGSKA (reference sequence). Trimming removed 6 bases from V and 4 bases from J, with 6 bases in between. The CDR3, as DNA: TGCAGTGCCATCGCCTATGGCTACACCTTC. Protein: CSAIAYGYTF.

The chain uses TRBV2 and TRBJ1-1, with 7 bases identical to TRBD1. Germline trimming cut 1 base from V and 1 base from J; bases unmatched to any gene: 6. This CDR3 region has 16 residues. The germline gives CDR1 SNHLY, CDR2 FYNNEI. CDR3 nucleotide sequence: TGTGCCAGCAGTGAAGGAGGGGGCACCCGGAACACTGAAGCTTTCTTT. It codes for CASSEGGGTRNTEAFF.

This chain links TRBV10-1 with TRBJ2-1, with TRBD2 matching over 9 bases. V lost 2 bases to trimming and J lost 9 bases; unmatched junction nucleotides: 5. The germline gives CDR1 WNHNN, CDR2 SYGVQD (reference sequence). The CDR3 has 14 residues. CDR3 sequence reads: CASSEVAGVGEQFF. The CDR3 bases are TGCGCCAGCAGTGAGGTAGCGGGAGTCGGTGAGCAGTTCTTC.

Only a few counts were recorded for this clone. The chain uses TRBV23-1 and TRBJ1-5, with unresolved D. TRBV23-1 is sorted into the ORF group, with uncertain function. Between the trimmed V and J ends, which lost 7 bases and 4 bases, there was a span of 11 bases. The CDR3 is 13 amino acids. The CDR3, as DNA: TGCGCCAGCACGAGCCGAGGGAATCAGCCCCAGCATTTT. It encodes CASTSRGNQPQHF.

The chain employs TRBV2 and TRBJ1-2; D is undetermined. CDR1 is SNHLY, CDR2 FYNNEI, per germline. V gave up 5 bases and J gave up 3 bases, with 10 bases separating them. This CDR3 has 13 residues. The CDR3 reads CASSIRVDYGYTF. CDR3 in DNA: TGTGCCAGCAGTATAAGGGTTGACTATGGCTACACCTTC.

Points on this clone: The conserved final phenylalanine or tryptophan is absent from the CDR3, which likely points to a read error. The DNA is omitted, as the CDR3 cannot be located on it reliably, and the CDR3 follows TCRdb's listing. The chain links TRBV6-7 to TRBJ2-7; the table's TRBD2 call for D was not verified on the DNA. TRBV6-7 is sorted into the ORF group, with uncertain function. The CDR3 numbers 11 amino acids, ends counted. The CDR3 sequence: CASSYIGTSED.

The V and J genes are TRBV15 and TRBJ2-3; TRBD1 matches at 12 bases. The J segment lost 3 bases and the V segment lost 3 bases, leaving 7 bases of the junction unmatched. The CDR3 consists of 17 residues. Germline CDR1 LNHNV, CDR2 YYDKDF (reference sequence). CDR3 nucleotides: TGTGCCACCAGCAGTCGGGGGACAGGGGGCAATACAGATACGCAGTATTTT. It is translated as CATSSRGTGGNTDTQYF.

This chain connects TRBV18 to TRBJ2-1, with 10 positions matching TRBD1. The CDR3 runs 17 residues. Germline CDR1 is KGHSH and CDR2 is LQKENI. Unmatched junction bases numbered 13, after V lost 4 bases and J lost 7 bases. CDR3 in amino acids: CASSRVSGTGAGNEQFF. The CDR3 DNA reads as TGTGCCAGCTCACGAGTCTCCGGGACAGGGGCGGGGAATGAGCAGTTCTTC.

As regards this clone: The same CDR3 is also encoded by other DNA sequences in this sample. V and J are TRBV7-9 and TRBJ1-1; no definite D call. Trimming cost V 0 bases and J 1 base, with 6 bases left between them. Per the germline V gene, CDR1 is SEHNR and CDR2 is FQNEAQ (reference sequence). CDR3 length: 14 amino acids. The CDR3 here is CASSLAPGNTEAFF. The CDR3 DNA reads as TGTGCCAGCAGCTTAGCGCCTGGGAACACTGAAGCTTTCTTT.

This chain joins TRBV6-6 and TRBJ2-7; D is perhaps TRBD1 (5 bases). The germline V gene encodes CDR1 MNHNY and CDR2 SVGAGI (reference sequence). CDR3 length: 14 residues. Trimming removed 6 bases from V and 2 bases from J, with 14 bases in between. For the CDR3, the DNA is TGTGCCAGCAGGCCCAACAGGAAAACCTACGAGCAGTACTTC. Its translation is CASRPNRKTYEQYF.

The sample holds a few counts of this clone. V usage is TRBV29-1 and J usage is TRBJ2-3; 8 nucleotides agree with TRBD2. Germline V gives CDR1 SQVTM, CDR2 ANQGSEA. There are 14 residues in the CDR3. V lost 8 bases, J lost 1 base, and 8 bases stayed unmatched. CDR3 sequence: CSSRGGYGTDTQYF. The CDR3 DNA is TGCAGCTCCCGGGGGGGATATGGCACAGATACGCAGTATTTT.

The chain couples TRBV6-5 to TRBJ2-4; either TRBD1 or TRBD2 may supply D (5 bases each). Germline CDR1 reads MNHEY; CDR2 reads SVGAGI. Trimming pared 0 bases from V and 3 bases from J, leaving 12 bases between. The length of the CDR3 is 16 residues. CDR3 loop: CASSYSTRGVKNIQYF. CDR3 nucleotide sequence: TGTGCCAGCAGTTACTCGACGAGAGGGGTCAAAAACATTCAGTACTTC.

This clone was seen only a few times. The chain carries TRBV28 and TRBJ1-4; D is undetermined. Looked up from germline, CDR1 is MDHEN and CDR2 is SYDVKM. Trimming stripped 4 bases from V and 8 bases from J, with 8 bases between. The length of the CDR3 is 12 residues. The CDR3 nucleotides read TGTGCCAGCAGTTCCTCGGGAGAAAAACTGTTTTTT. It is translated as CASSSSGEKLFF.

Only one count was recorded for this clone. The rearrangement joins TRBV5-1 to TRBJ1-4, with D perhaps TRBD1 (6 bases). Per the germline V gene, CDR1 is SGHRS and CDR2 is YFSETQ. V was clipped by 0 bases and J by 7 bases, with 16 bases between them. The CDR3 is made up of 16 amino acids. Here the CDR3 DNA reads TGCGCCAGCAGCTTGGGGTCGGACAGCGTAGGTGAAAAACTGTTTTTT. Translation gives CASSLGSDSVGEKLFF. The full variable domain, rest sourced from reference TRBV5-1 and TRBJ1-4, is KAGVTQTPRYLIKTRGQQVTLSCSPISGHRSVSWYQQTPGQGLQFLFEYFSETQRNKGNFPGRFSGRQFSNSRSEMNVSTLELGDSALYLCASSLGSDSVGEKLFFGSGTQLSVL.

The V and J genes are TRBV28 and TRBJ2-3; 9 nucleotides match TRBD2. V was clipped by 5 bases and J by 4 bases; unmatched bases: 10. This CDR3 comprises 16 residues. The germline gives CDR1 MDHEN, CDR2 SYDVKM. The CDR3 nucleotides read TGTGCCAGCAGTCCCCCTGGGCGCGGGGGGGCAGATACGCAGTATTTT. This translates into CASSPPGRGGADTQYF.